This passage covers 19 T cell receptor beta chains from one sample sequenced in a study of shared clonotypes between healthy human individuals (dated by TCRdb to 2018 to 2021). For the CD8 naive samples, CD45RO-negative cells were positively selected for CCR7, yielding a CD45RA+CCR7+ population from which TemRA cells were excluded. Libraries came from the immunoSEQ multiplex PCR assay. What TCRdb holds here is the immuneACCESS table cut down to in-frame rearrangements. Part of the clones is not present; checked against another copy, under half of the missing clones reflect an unresolved V gene, and the others are unexplained. Across this sample there are 1.5 million to 2.5 million clones, with approximately 94% seen only once. In total, the top ten clones hold around 1% of the sample. Sequenced input: naive CD8+ T cells sorted from blood. The sample's cell subset or site label, decoded: CD45RA+CCR7+. The receptors shown here come from a man aged 18 to 35 in good health.

CDR3: CASSLTREPQETQYF. Written as DNA, the CDR3 is TGTGCCAGCAGCTTAACTAGGGAACCCCAAGAGACCCAGTACTTC. The chain links TRBV7-9 to TRBJ2-5; D is possibly TRBD2 (5 bases). V lost 2 bases to trimming and J lost 1 base, with 11 bases between them. This CDR3 has 15 residues. Germline CDR1 SEHNR, CDR2 FQNEAQ (reference sequence).

The J gene is TRBJ1-4, the V gene TRBV5-8; 9 bases align to TRBD1. The ends lost 2 bases at V and 3 bases at J; junction bases unmatched: 5. CDR3 size: 16 residues. Germline V lookup: CDR1 SGHTS, CDR2 YDEGEE. The CDR3 nucleotides are TGTGCCAGCAGCTTTGACGACAGGGGGTCTAATGAAAAACTGTTTTTT. Protein: CASSFDDRGSNEKLFF.

The chain employs TRBV5-8 and TRBJ2-2; 8 positions agree with TRBD2. The CDR3 is 17 amino acids. The V gene's germline CDR1 is SGHTS and CDR2 YDEGEE. With 1 base clipped from V and 3 bases from J, the junction kept 8 bases outside the gene matches. Written as DNA, the CDR3 is TGTGCCAGCAGCTTGAATTTCTGGCGGGAGGACACCGGGGAGCTGTTTTTT. It yields the protein CASSLNFWREDTGELFF.

This chain uses TRBV5-1 with TRBJ1-5; D is ambiguous. This CDR3 is 16 amino acids long. Deletions cut 0 bases from V and 0 bases from J, with 10 bases between. Germline assignment: CDR1 SGHRS and CDR2 YFSETQ. The CDR3 reads CASSLGPGYSNQPQHF. CDR3 DNA: TGCGCCAGCAGCTTGGGCCCAGGTTATAGCAATCAGCCCCAGCATTTT.

CDR3 sequence reads: CASSSDPKGETQYF. The CDR3, as DNA: TGCGCCAGCAGTTCCGACCCAAAGGGGGAGACCCAGTACTTC. The chain combines TRBV5-1 with TRBJ2-5, with D possibly TRBD1 on 5 matching bases. From germline, CDR1 is SGHRS and CDR2 YFSETQ. V lost 5 bases and J lost 5, with 16 bases in between. CDR3 size: 14 residues. Combining the CDR3 with reference TRBV5-1 and TRBJ2-5 gives the whole variable domain KAGVTQTPRYLIKTRGQQVTLSCSPISGHRSVSWYQQTPGQGLQFLFEYFSETQRNKGNFPGRFSGRQFSNSRSEMNVSTLELGDSALYLCASSSDPKGETQYFGPGTRLLVL.

This chain connects TRBV9 to TRBJ1-4; the D gene is possibly TRBD1 (6 bases). The CDR3 is made up of 15 amino acids. Looked up from germline, CDR1 is SGDLS and CDR2 is YYNGEE. Between the trimmed V and J ends, which lost 0 bases and 6 bases, there was a span of 12 bases. CDR3 nucleotides: TGTGCCAGCAGCGTAGTTGCAGGGGTGGATGAAAAACTGTTTTTT. Its translation is CASSVVAGVDEKLFF.

The chain couples TRBV5-6 to TRBJ1-1; D remains ambiguous. The V and J ends lost 3 bases and 2 bases respectively, with 23 bases between them. There are 18 residues in the CDR3. The germline V gene encodes CDR1 SGHDT and CDR2 YYEEEE. This chain's CDR3 is CASSSSTGVFPSNTEAFF. In nucleotides, the CDR3 is TGTGCCAGCAGCTCTTCAACTGGAGTCTTTCCGAGCAACACTGAAGCTTTCTTT.

The V gene is TRBV2, the J gene TRBJ2-5; D is possibly TRBD2 (5 bases). This CDR3 is 14 amino acids long. V was cut by 1 base and J by 5 bases, with 11 bases left in between. Germline V lookup: CDR1 SNHLY, CDR2 FYNNEI. In DNA, the CDR3 is TGTGCCAGCAGTGAAGATTTAGCGAGGGAGACCCAGTACTTC. Translation gives CASSEDLARETQYF. Variable domain in full (rest from reference TRBV2 and TRBJ2-5): EPEVTQTPSHQVTQMGQEVILRCVPISNHLYFYWYRQILGQKVEFLVSFYNNEISEKSEIFDDQFSVERPDGSNFTLKIRSTKLEDSAMYFCASSEDLARETQYFGPGTRLLVL.

This chain uses TRBV4-1 with TRBJ2-1; weak D call: TRBD1 (6 bases). The CDR3 length is 16 residues. The V end lost 0 bases, the J end lost 3 bases, and 12 bases lay between the germline ends. Per germline, CDR1 MGHRA and CDR2 YSYEKL. The CDR3 coding sequence is TGCGCCAGCAGCCAAGAATCAGGGGTTTACTACAATGAGCAGTTCTTC. Amino acid sequence: CASSQESGVYYNEQFF.

This clone was counted a single time. This chain links TRBV27 with TRBJ1-1, with 9 bases aligning to TRBD1. The CDR3 spans 16 residues. V lost 5 bases, J lost 3 bases, and 10 bases stayed unmatched. Germline values: CDR1 MNHEY, CDR2 SMNVEV (reference sequence). CDR3 sequence (DNA): TGTGCCAGCAGTCCACCTCCCGGGACAGGGTACACTGAAGCTTTCTTT. Residues: CASSPPPGTGYTEAFF.

Details on this clone: This CDR3 is also generated by other DNA sequences in the sample. The chain is built from TRBV20-1 and TRBJ2-7; D is ambiguous. V lost 2 bases and J 4 bases, leaving 6 bases between the germline ends. Germline CDR1 and CDR2: DFQATT and SNEGSKA (reference sequence). This CDR3 has 11 amino acids. The CDR3 coding sequence is TGCAGTGCTAGACTCGGTTACGAGCAGTACTTC. Translated, it gives CSARLGYEQYF.

For this clone: Other DNA sequences in this specimen translate into the identical CDR3. This chain connects TRBV7-9 to TRBJ2-1; D gene unclear. The CDR3 sequence is 12 residues long. The germline V gene has CDR1 SEHNR and CDR2 FQNEAQ (reference sequence). Trimming took off 3 bases at V and 4 bases at J, with 4 bases between the two ends. CDR3 sequence: CASSFDYNEQFF. The CDR3 DNA follows: TGTGCCAGCAGCTTCGATTACAATGAGCAGTTCTTC.

The gene calls are TRBV7-6 and TRBJ2-7; 8 nucleotides line up with TRBD2. Germline V gene data show CDR1 as SGHVS and CDR2 as FNYEAQ. J was trimmed by 6 bases and V by 1 base; bases with no gene match: 14. This CDR3 has 17 residues. CDR3 DNA: TGTGCCAGCAGCTTAGGAATGGCGGGAGGCTCCTTGGGCGAGCAGTACTTC. As protein: CASSLGMAGGSLGEQYF.

The chain couples TRBV7-8 to TRBJ1-4; a weak D match, TRBD1 (6 bases). V dropped 5 bases and J dropped 8 bases, with 18 bases sitting between them. Germline values: CDR1 SGHVS, CDR2 FQNEAQ. This CDR3 is built from 15 residues. CDR3 DNA: TGTGCCAGCAGCCTATACAGGGAAGATAGAGAAAAACTGTTTTTT. Protein sequence: CASSLYREDREKLFF.

The CDR3 nucleotides read TGTGCCAGCAGCTTGGTTCGTAGCGACTCCTACGAGCAGTACTTC. Translating it yields CASSLVRSDSYEQYF. J is TRBJ2-7 and V is TRBV5-4; tentative D call: TRBD2 (5 bases). Trimming removed 0 bases at V and 0 bases at J, with 10 bases between. This CDR3 region has 15 residues. Germline V CDR1 and CDR2: SGHNT, YYREEE (reference sequence).

The chain links TRBV7-9 to TRBJ1-2, with D perhaps TRBD1 (6 bases). Germline CDR1 and CDR2: SEHNR and FQNEAQ (reference sequence). This CDR3 comprises 15 residues. Trimming stripped 4 bases from V and 4 bases from J, with 16 bases between. The DNA for the CDR3 is TGTGCCAGCAGCTCAGGGGACGGATCGGTCTATGGCTACACCTTC. This encodes CASSSGDGSVYGYTF.

This clone showed up just once. This chain links TRBV5-6 with TRBJ2-5; TRBD2 is a possible D gene (5 bases). Trimming stripped 3 bases from V and 1 base from J, with 19 bases between. CDR1 and CDR2 from the germline V gene are SGHDT and YYEEEE. There are 17 residues in the CDR3. The CDR3 region is CASSSDPVGDSQETQYF. CDR3 coding DNA: TGTGCCAGCAGCTCGGATCCTGTCGGGGATTCCCAAGAGACCCAGTACTTC.

The genes are TRBV10-2 and TRBJ2-1; 8 nucleotides line up with TRBD2. The CDR3 length is 14 residues. CDR1 is WSHSY, CDR2 SAAADI, per germline. J was trimmed by 5 bases and V by 6 bases; bases with no gene match: 6. CDR3 DNA: TGCGCCAGCAGCTCGGGAGGGGGGGACAATGAGCAGTTCTTC. This translates into CASSSGGGDNEQFF.

This chain links TRBV10-3 with TRBJ1-1; 9 nucleotides line up with TRBD1. The J segment lost 6 bases and the V segment lost 6 bases, leaving 5 bases of the junction unmatched. CDR3 length equals 13 residues. Germline V gene data show CDR1 as ENHRY and CDR2 as SYGVKD. CDR3 DNA sequence: TGTGCCATCAGAGAGGGACAGGGCGCTGAAGCTTTCTTT. Amino acids: CAIREGQGAEAFF.